These 31 T cell receptor beta chains share one sample of origin, sequenced in a study of chemoradiotherapy in HPV16-positive cancers. Sequenced by immunoSEQ multiplex PCR; TCRdb stores in-frame clones only, minus some. The data contain approximately 11,000 clones, 86% of them seen just once; the ten biggest clones take up under 3%. The source material was blood, sampled from a patient who underwent chemoradiotherapy. Receptor source: a human donor with HPV-associated anogenital cancer.

The chain combines TRBV7-9 with TRBJ2-7, with TRBD2 identical over 8 bases. V was pared by 5 bases and J by 0 bases, with 9 bases of the junction left unmatched. Germline CDR1 SEHNR, CDR2 FQNEAQ (reference sequence). The CDR3 sequence is 16 residues long. This CDR3 is CASSDPSGLSSYEQYF. CDR3 in DNA: TGTGCCAGCAGCGATCCTAGCGGGTTGAGCTCCTACGAGCAGTACTTC. Complete variable domain (other parts from reference TRBV7-9 and TRBJ2-7): DTGVSQNPRHKITKRGQNVTFRCDPISEHNRLYWYRQTLGQGPEFLTYFQNEAQLEKSRLLSDRFSAERPKGSFSTLEIQRTEQGDSAMYLCASSDPSGLSSYEQYFGPGTRLTVT.

Only one count was recorded for this clone. The gene calls are TRBV11-3 and TRBJ2-1; TRBD1 or TRBD2 may be the D gene (7 bases each). V was shortened by 5 bases and J by 6 bases, with 20 bases between the two germline ends. The CDR3 is 16 residues long. Germline V gene lookup returns CDR1 SGHNT and CDR2 YENEEA. The chain's CDR3 is CASSQRGGTAANEQFF. CDR3 bases: TGTGCCAGCAGCCAAAGGGGAGGGACAGCAGCCAATGAGCAGTTCTTC.

This rearrangement joins TRBV6-4 to TRBJ1-6; the D is unclear. This CDR3 comprises 8 residues. Germline CDR1 is MRHNA and CDR2 is SNTAGT. Trimming removed 9 bases from V and 16 bases from J, with 7 bases in between. As DNA, the CDR3 is TGTGCCAGTCCTGAACTCCACTTT. Protein product: CASPELHF.

CDR3 sequence reads: CASSLVAAGASTDTQYF. The CDR3 DNA is TGTGCCAGCAGCTTAGTGGCCGCGGGGGCTAGCACAGATACGCAGTATTTT. This rearrangement joins TRBV7-9 to TRBJ2-3; tentatively, D is TRBD2 (7 bases). Germline loops: CDR1 SEHNR, CDR2 FQNEAQ (reference sequence). The CDR3 is 17 amino acids. V lost 1 base and J 0 bases, leaving 14 bases between the germline ends.

This clone was picked up a small number of times. This chain uses TRBV4-1 with TRBJ2-7; D remains ambiguous. Trimming took off 7 bases at V and 2 bases at J, with 12 bases between the two ends. The CDR3 loop spans 13 amino acids. Germline V CDR1 and CDR2: MGHRA, YSYEKL. The CDR3 sequence: CASTSLETYEQYF. The CDR3 coding sequence is TGCGCCAGCACCTCTCTAGAAACCTACGAGCAGTACTTC.

The gene calls are TRBV2 and TRBJ2-3, with 10 nucleotides matching TRBD2. Germline CDR1 is SNHLY and CDR2 is FYNNEI. The trim removed 4 bases at V and 2 bases at J, leaving 6 bases unmatched. This CDR3 has 16 amino acids. The CDR3 region has the DNA TGTGCCAGCAGTGGCCCGGGACTAGCGAACACAGATACGCAGTATTTT. Translated: CASSGPGLANTDTQYF.

The chain couples TRBV20-1 to TRBJ1-3; no clear D. The CDR3 is made up of 11 amino acids. V lost 6 bases to trimming and J lost 4 bases, with 7 bases between them. Germline V gene lookup returns CDR1 DFQATT and CDR2 SNEGSKA (reference sequence). This CDR3 is CSAPIGNTIYF. CDR3 coding DNA: TGCAGTGCCCCTATCGGAAACACCATATATTTT.

The J gene is TRBJ1-1, the V gene TRBV6-5; D remains unclear. Germline lookup yields CDR1 MNHEY and CDR2 SVGAGI. CDR3 size: 14 residues. V lost 5 bases and J 0 bases, leaving 10 bases between the germline ends. The CDR3 coding sequence is TGTGCCAGCAGTCGGTCCCTGATGAACACTGAAGCTTTCTTT. Protein sequence: CASSRSLMNTEAFF.

This sequence joins TRBV6-5 and TRBJ1-1; D is perhaps TRBD1 (5 bases). V shed 6 bases and J shed 1 base, with 6 bases lying between them. CDR1 is MNHEY, CDR2 SVGAGI, per germline. The CDR3 runs to 12 residues. The CDR3 reads CASSTGNTEAFF. The CDR3 DNA follows: TGTGCCAGCAGCACAGGGAACACTGAAGCTTTCTTT.

There are a few counts of this clone. Mismatch with germline at one junction end may stem from a read error. DNA of the CDR3: TGCGCCAGCAGCTGGGGGGGAGGGAACAGTGAAGCTTTCTTT. Translation gives CASSWGGGNSEAFF. The chain combines TRBV5-1 with TRBJ1-1, with D possibly matching TRBD1 (5 bases). Germline CDR1 is SGHRS and CDR2 is YFSETQ. This CDR3 region has 14 residues.

Note on this clone: The sample carries other DNA sequences with the same CDR3. V gene TRBV19 combines with J gene TRBJ1-2, with TRBD1 as a possible D gene (6 bases). V lost 1 base to trimming and J lost 3 bases, with 24 bases between them. Germline CDR1 and CDR2: LNHDA and SQIVND (reference sequence). The CDR3 has 19 residues. The CDR3 protein is CASSIGWSQGRGTHYGYTF. DNA of the CDR3: TGTGCCAGTAGTATAGGTTGGTCCCAAGGTAGGGGGACTCACTATGGCTACACCTTC.

This clone was counted between two and nine times. This chain joins TRBV15 and TRBJ1-2; D is uncertain. This CDR3 has 14 residues. V lost 3 bases, J lost 8 bases, and 16 bases lay in between. Germline loops: CDR1 LNHNV, CDR2 YYDKDF (reference sequence). CDR3 nucleotide sequence: TGTGCCACCAGCAGCCGGTCCTCCTATCGCGGCTACACCTTC. This sequence encodes CATSSRSSYRGYTF.

The chain employs TRBV19 and TRBJ1-6; 9 nucleotides align to TRBD1. The CDR3 has 13 amino acids. Germline V CDR1 and CDR2: LNHDA, SQIVND (reference sequence). J lost 6 bases, V lost 9 bases, and 3 bases had no gene match. Here the CDR3 reads CASMTGGNSPLHF. The DNA of the CDR3 is TGTGCCAGCATGACAGGGGGTAATTCACCCCTCCACTTT.

This clone was observed once. This rearrangement joins TRBV5-1 to TRBJ2-3, with D possibly matching TRBD2 (6 bases). The CDR3 spans 15 residues. Trimming took off 4 bases at V and 1 base at J, with 13 bases between the two ends. Germline V gene lookup returns CDR1 SGHRS and CDR2 YFSETQ. The CDR3 nucleotides are TGCGCCAGCAGCCACGGGACTCCCCGCACAGATACGCAGTATTTT. Translated: CASSHGTPRTDTQYF.

In its sample, this clone was seen a few times. This CDR3 is CASSQEGTVVYEQYF. The CDR3 bases are TGCGCCAGCAGCCAAGAAGGGACAGTGGTGTACGAGCAGTACTTC. J is TRBJ2-7 and V is TRBV4-1; 7 bases fit TRBD1. Unmatched junction bases numbered 6, after V lost 0 bases and J lost 4 bases. Germline V gives CDR1 MGHRA, CDR2 YSYEKL. The CDR3 is 15 residues long.

For this clone: Different DNA sequences within this sample yield the same CDR3. The chain combines TRBV6-5 with TRBJ1-2; TRBD1 aligns across 9 bases. The CDR3 has 15 residues. The V and J ends lost 5 bases and 8 bases, in that order; junction bases with no gene match: 12. The germline CDR1 and CDR2 sequences are MNHEY and SVGAGI. As DNA, the CDR3 is TGTGCCAGCAGTCGTGGGACAGGGTGGCAAGACGGCTACACCTTC. This codes for CASSRGTGWQDGYTF.

The chain uses TRBV19 and TRBJ2-3; 8 bases are shared with TRBD1. V shed 3 bases, J shed 4 bases, and the junction held 6 bases outside the gene matches. CDR3 size: 15 residues. Germline CDR1 is LNHDA and CDR2 is SQIVND (reference sequence). The CDR3 DNA follows: TGTGCCAGTAGTATGGGGACAGGTTTATCAGATACGCAGTATTTT. Translated: CASSMGTGLSDTQYF. The variable domain in full, with the rest retrieved from reference TRBV19 and TRBJ2-3, is DGGITQSPKYLFRKEGQNVTLSCEQNLNHDAMYWYRQDPGQGLRLIYYSQIVNDFQKGDIAEGYSVSREKKESFPLTVTSAQKNPTAFYLCASSMGTGLSDTQYFGPGTRLTVL.

CDR3 region: CASGLFDSPLHF. The CDR3 DNA is TGTGCCAGCGGGCTTTTTGATTCACCCCTCCACTTT. The genes are TRBV5-4 and TRBJ1-6; D gene uncertain. The CDR3 length is 12 residues. Germline V gene data show CDR1 as SGHNT and CDR2 as YYREEE (reference sequence). The V and J ends lost 7 bases and 8 bases respectively, with 10 bases between them.

V is TRBV11-1 and J is TRBJ2-7, with a tentative D call TRBD2 (6 bases). The V gene lost 4 bases and the J gene lost 0 bases, with 13 bases spanning the gap. The CDR3 totals 15 residues. Germline V gene lookup returns CDR1 SGHAT and CDR2 FQDESV (reference sequence). This CDR3 reads CASSSRLGGSYEQYF. The CDR3 nucleotides read TGTGCCAGCAGCTCCCGTCTGGGGGGCTCCTACGAGCAGTACTTC.

V and J are TRBV7-9 and TRBJ1-2; 12 positions agree with TRBD1. The CDR3 runs 14 residues. The trim removed 3 bases at V and 7 bases at J, leaving 3 bases unmatched. CDR1 and CDR2 (germline): SEHNR, FQNEAQ (reference sequence). The CDR3 DNA sequence: TGTGCCAGCAGCTTGGGGGACAGGGGGCTTGGCTACACCTTC. Its translation: CASSLGDRGLGYTF. The full variable domain, rest sourced from reference TRBV7-9 and TRBJ1-2, is DTGVSQNPRHKITKRGQNVTFRCDPISEHNRLYWYRQTLGQGPEFLTYFQNEAQLEKSRLLSDRFSAERPKGSFSTLEIQRTEQGDSAMYLCASSLGDRGLGYTFGSGTRLTVV.

CDR3 in amino acids: CASSRGGAESYEQYF. The CDR3 coding sequence is TGTGCCAGCAGCCGGGGGGGGGCGGAAAGCTACGAGCAGTACTTC. This chain uses TRBV5-4 with TRBJ2-7; TRBD2 matches at 8 bases. Trimming cost V 4 bases and J 3 bases; bases outside gene matches: 9. The CDR3 runs to 15 residues. Per germline, CDR1 SGHNT and CDR2 YYREEE (reference sequence).

This sequence joins TRBV7-2 and TRBJ1-1; 8 positions match TRBD1. This CDR3 comprises 15 residues. J gave up 1 base and V 3 bases, and 4 bases lay outside the gene matches. Germline V gives CDR1 SGHTA, CDR2 FQGNSA. DNA of the CDR3: TGTGCCAGCAGCTTCGGGGACAGGCGGAACACTGAAGCTTTCTTT. Its protein is CASSFGDRRNTEAFF.

The genes are TRBV9 and TRBJ2-7, with D perhaps assigned TRBD1 or TRBD2 (6 bases each). Trimming stripped 2 bases from V and 3 bases from J, with 12 bases between. Germline CDR1 and CDR2: SGDLS and YYNGEE. This CDR3 is 14 amino acids long. Here the CDR3 reads CASSVRQDYYEQYF. The CDR3, as DNA: TGTGCCAGCAGCGTTCGACAGGACTACTACGAGCAGTACTTC.

This chain links TRBV30 with TRBJ2-3, with D maybe TRBD1 (6 bases). Germline-derived CDR1 and CDR2 are GTSNPN and SVGIG (reference sequence). The CDR3 contains 16 residues. The CDR3: CAIEQGKILGTDTQYF. CDR3 nucleotide sequence: TGTGCAATTGAACAGGGTAAAATTCTGGGCACAGATACGCAGTATTTT.

The rearrangement uses TRBV5-1 and TRBJ1-2, with a weak D call TRBD1 (5 bases). V lost 5 bases, J lost 8 bases, and 16 bases lay in between. Germline CDR1 is SGHRS and CDR2 is YFSETQ. CDR3 size: 13 residues. This CDR3 reads CASSLTGREGYTF. The CDR3 bases are TGCGCCAGCAGTCTCACGGGACGCGAGGGCTACACCTTC.

Here the CDR3 reads CASSPESAQPQHF. In nucleotides, the CDR3 is TGTGCCAGCAGCCCCGAGAGCGCTCAGCCCCAGCATTTT. The rearrangement joins TRBV7-9 to TRBJ1-5; D gene unclear. The CDR3 runs to 13 residues. Trimming removed 5 bases at V and 6 bases at J, with 11 bases between. The germline gives CDR1 SEHNR, CDR2 FQNEAQ (reference sequence).

The chain combines TRBV4-1 with TRBJ1-2; D is unresolved. Germline lookup yields CDR1 MGHRA and CDR2 YSYEKL. The CDR3 length is 13 residues. The V end lost 0 bases, the J end lost 4 bases, and 6 bases lay between the germline ends. CDR3 sequence (DNA): TGCGCCAGCAGCCAAGAGGGTTTCTATGGCTACACCTTC. It specifies CASSQEGFYGYTF.

J is TRBJ2-5 and V is TRBV9, with 8 bases lining up with TRBD2. There are 18 residues in the CDR3. The V gene's germline CDR1 is SGDLS and CDR2 YYNGEE. Trimming took 0 bases from V and 1 from J; bases not matched to a gene: 11. The CDR3 loop reads CASSVAGIAGRPQETQYF. For the CDR3, the DNA is TGTGCCAGCAGCGTAGCTGGGATAGCGGGGCGTCCCCAAGAGACCCAGTACTTC.

The J gene is TRBJ1-1, the V gene TRBV27; D not certain. Per the germline V gene, CDR1 is MNHEY and CDR2 is SMNVEV (reference sequence). This CDR3 has 13 residues. V was trimmed by 5 bases and J by 1 base, leaving 8 bases between them. DNA of the CDR3: TGTGCCAGCAGTAGTCAGCAGAACACTGAAGCTTTCTTT. This gives the protein CASSSQQNTEAFF.

The chain carries TRBV30 and TRBJ1-2; D is undetermined. Between the trimmed V and J ends, which lost 4 bases and 5 bases, there was a span of 14 bases. The CDR3 consists of 13 residues. In germline, CDR1 is GTSNPN, CDR2 SVGIG (reference sequence). This CDR3 reads CAWTSGVRYGYTF. The CDR3 coding sequence is TGTGCCTGGACCTCTGGGGTCCGGTATGGCTACACCTTC.

The chain is built from TRBV7-2 and TRBJ2-3; D is perhaps TRBD1 (5 bases). Per the germline V gene, CDR1 is SGHTA and CDR2 is FQGNSA. This CDR3 is 15 amino acids long. V was pared by 0 bases and J by 5 bases, with 12 bases between. DNA for the CDR3: TGTGCCAGCAGCTTAGCAATTGGAAGGGGAGATACGCAGTATTTT. Its translation is CASSLAIGRGDTQYF. The variable domain in full, with the rest retrieved from reference TRBV7-2 and TRBJ2-3, is GAGVSQSPSNKVTEKGKDVELRCDPISGHTALYWYRQSLGQGLEFLIYFQGNSAPDKSGLPSDRFSAERTGGSVSTLTIQRTQQEDSAVYLCASSLAIGRGDTQYFGPGTRLTVL.